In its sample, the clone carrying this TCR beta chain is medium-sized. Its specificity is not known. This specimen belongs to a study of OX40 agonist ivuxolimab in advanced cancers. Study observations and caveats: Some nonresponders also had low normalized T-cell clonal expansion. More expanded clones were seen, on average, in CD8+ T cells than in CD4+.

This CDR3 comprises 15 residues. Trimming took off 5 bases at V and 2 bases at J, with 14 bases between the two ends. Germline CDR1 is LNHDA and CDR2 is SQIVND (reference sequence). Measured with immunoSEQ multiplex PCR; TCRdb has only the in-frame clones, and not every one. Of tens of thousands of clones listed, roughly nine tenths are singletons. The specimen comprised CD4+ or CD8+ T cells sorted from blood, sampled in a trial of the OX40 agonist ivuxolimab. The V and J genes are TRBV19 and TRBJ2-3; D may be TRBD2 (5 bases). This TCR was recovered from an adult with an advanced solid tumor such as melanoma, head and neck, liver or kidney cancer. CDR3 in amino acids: CASSLRTGTTDTQYF. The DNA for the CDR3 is TGTGCCAGTAGTCTCCGGACGGGAACCACAGATACGCAGTATTTT.